This T cell receptor beta chain was sequenced during a study of blood T cell repertoires in COVID-19. Study-level information: T cells, B-cell-depleted T cells, or PBMCs provided the cDNA or gDNA that served as material.

Generated by immunoSEQ multiplex PCR, the TCRdb table keeps only in-frame clones and is missing some. The table has around 50,000 clones, more than 70% seen once. From germline, CDR1 is SGHRS and CDR2 YFSETQ. V was pared by 5 bases and J by 6 bases, with 17 bases between. The CDR3 sequence is 14 residues long. What was sequenced was peripheral blood. The rearrangement links TRBV5-1 to TRBJ1-2; a weak D match, TRBD1 (6 bases). This receptor was taken from a man between 45 and 60 years old with active COVID-19. DNA for the CDR3: TGCGCCAGCAGGGGGGGGCCGGCGACGGATGGCTACACCTTC. Its protein product is CASRGGPATDGYTF.